This TCR beta chain appears in the sequencing data of a study of cytomegalovirus exposure and HLA in healthy donors. The length of the CDR3 is 15 residues. Germline CDR1 is KGHSY and CDR2 is FQNENV. Trimming took 4 bases from V and 4 from J, leaving 14 bases between them. Researchers ran the PCR with 60 Vbeta and 13 Jbeta primers. Profiled with immunoSEQ multiplex PCR; TCRdb holds only in-frame clones, not every one. Of approximately 190,000 clones listed, 82% are singletons. As for the donors, each was a healthy bone marrow donor. This clonotype originated in a woman between 18 and 29 years old in good health and CMV-seronegative. Sequenced sample: PBMCs. The chain couples TRBV16 to TRBJ2-1, with TRBD2 as a possible D gene (5 bases). CDR3 in amino acids: CASSPRVGSYNEQFF. The CDR3 nucleotides are TGTGCCAGCAGCCCTAGGGTAGGGAGTTACAATGAGCAGTTCTTC.